This section outlines one T cell receptor (beta chain) sequence together with its context. The CDR3 is 18 amino acids. Germline lookup yields CDR1 SGHRS and CDR2 YFSETQ. V lost 0 bases to trimming and J lost 4 bases; unmatched junction nucleotides: 11. This sample is part of a study of blood T cell repertoires in COVID-19. Sequencing used immunoSEQ multiplex PCR; TCRdb keeps in-frame clones, though not all of them. Here the sample spans roughly 380,000 clones, approximately 89% being singletons. J is TRBJ2-3 and V is TRBV5-1; 10 nucleotides agree with TRBD2. This clonotype was sampled from a woman in her forties with COVID-19, enrolled during active disease. What was sequenced was peripheral blood. CDR3 protein: CASSLEAQLAGIADTQYF. The DNA for the CDR3 is TGCGCCAGCAGCTTGGAGGCCCAACTAGCGGGGATTGCAGATACGCAGTATTTT.